This T cell receptor (beta chain) was found in a study of neurological immune-mediated disorders (dated by TCRdb to the late 2010s). In the study overall: The study compared peripheral blood TCR-beta repertoires of HTLV-I-associated myelopathy (HAM/TSP) patients, multiple sclerosis patients and healthy controls using UMI-based sequencing. The 95 to 120 TCR-beta libraries covered PBMC samples along with longitudinal samples, technical triplicates, and paired sorted CD4+ and CD8+ T-cell subsets. The cohort was made up of about 65 subjects, consisting of roughly 14 HAM/TSP patients, approximately 35 multiple sclerosis patients and roughly 20 healthy controls. Beyond this particular receptor, the publication reports: Across subjects, expanded clones never shared an identical CDR3 amino acid sequence, which suggests that the TCR-beta repertoires in every group were private. TCR clonal expansion was highest in HAM/TSP patients and lowest in MS patients, with MS patients falling below even healthy controls.

Between the V and J ends, shortened by 6 bases and 4 bases respectively, the junction contains 6 bases. Based on the germline V gene, the CDR1 and CDR2 sequences are KGHSH and LQKENI. From the cysteine through the phenylalanine, the CDR3 covers 11 amino acids. CDR3 DNA only is kept here, 33 bases in frame from base 1. A remark on this clonotype: The antigen this receptor binds is unknown. No much larger clone exists at a distance of one base, and base qualities are not known.

For unsorted PBMC libraries, 2 million PBMCs were used after storage in RNAlater at -80 degrees C until RNA extraction. Peripheral blood underwent Ficoll-Hypaque density gradient centrifugation to isolate PBMCs, which were then cryopreserved in liquid nitrogen. cDNA synthesis used template-switch 5'RACE with a primer carrying a 10-nucleotide random unique molecular identifier tagging each TCR transcript. Each sequencing run produced over 190 million TCR-beta sequences covering 15-18 subjects. The RNeasy kit was used to extract total RNA. Using the KAPA Real-time Library Amplification kit, TCR-beta VDJ regions were amplified with primers for the TCR constant region and the 5'RACE anchor. Sample indexes and Illumina adaptors were added in a first PCR, after which library yield was increased in a second PCR. After Ampure bead purification, the TCR product of roughly 650 bp was size-selected on a 2% E-gel SizeSelection system. Before pooling, library quality was assessed on a Bioanalyzer, concentration was determined with Qubit, and library quantification was performed with the Kapa Library Quantification kit. Paired-end 2 x 150 bp sequencing of the libraries was performed on an Illumina HiSeq 2500. To increase sequence diversity, about 23-30% phiX was spiked into each library pool. As for how the authors treated the data: Quality-filtered reads were processed with the UMI-based MiGEC pipeline, and over 85% of raw TCR sequences were removed by the MiGEC pipeline during error correction. IMGT germline references were used for alignment of VDJ genes, and clonotypes were defined by a unique CDR3 amino acid sequence together with V-J genes. VDJtools evaluated clonal expansion, Shannon diversity and CDR3 relatedness (CalcPairwiseDistances, ClusterSamples); CLCbio workbench built phylogenetic trees. A clone was classed as expanded if it had 8 or more unique UMIs, a cutoff based on coefficient-of-variation modelling across technical triplicates. TCRdb took the public reads, trimmed them with fastp at Q25, ran MiXCR for clone calling and kept in-frame beta chains. Entries are consolidated by CDR3 protein sequence, retaining the most common genes and DNA. Here the V and J calls rest on TCRdb's processing, not on the authors' analysis. Present in this sample are about 50,000 distinct CDR3 sequences, about 9.4% of which were seen just once. The ten largest clonotypes hold roughly 5% of the sample.

This sequence uses TRBV18 and TRBJ1-1; no confident D gene assignment can be made. The sample consisted of PBMCs. This clonotype was sampled from a man in his sixties or seventies with HTLV-1-associated myelopathy (HAM/TSP). The sequence in DNA is TGTGCCAGCTCGGGTCGCACTGAAGCTTTCTTT. This encodes CASSGRTEAFF.